The 32 T cell receptor beta chains in this list originate from one sample, sequenced in a study of T cell responses to AZD1222 COVID-19 vaccine. Libraries were prepared by immunoSEQ multiplex PCR; TCRdb keeps only in-frame clonotypes and omits some of them. Of approximately 170,000 clones listed, around 90% are singletons. The specimen was peripheral blood, collected on day 0 of AZD1222 vaccination. Every receptor here comes from an adult in good health.

The V gene is TRBV6-5, the J gene TRBJ1-1, with 8 nucleotides matching TRBD1. This CDR3 is 15 amino acids long. Germline CDR1 is MNHEY and CDR2 is SVGAGI. The ends lost 6 bases at V and 3 bases at J; junction bases unmatched: 9. CDR3 amino acids: CASSRTGGGYTEAFF. The CDR3 DNA reads TGTGCCAGCAGCCGAACAGGGGGAGGGTACACTGAAGCTTTCTTT.

The chain employs TRBV29-1 and TRBJ1-1; a weak D match, TRBD1 (6 bases). The V end was cut by 7 bases, the J end by 0 bases, with 9 bases between. The V gene's germline CDR1 is SQVTM and CDR2 ANQGSEA. The CDR3 is 12 amino acids. The CDR3 spells CSAGAMNTEAFF. The CDR3 DNA is TGCAGCGCGGGGGCCATGAACACTGAAGCTTTCTTT.

The V call is TRBV1, the J call TRBJ1-5; the table's D call, TRBD1, has no DNA check behind it. TRBV1 is described as a pseudogene. The CDR3 runs to 18 residues. CDR3 in DNA: TGCACCAGCAGCCAAGATTTCCCACAGGGCATGAGCAATCAGCCCCAGCATTTT. Protein sequence: CTSSQDFPQGMSNQPQHF.

The genes are TRBV28 and TRBJ1-2, with TRBD1 matching 10 bases. The CDR3 totals 14 residues. From germline, CDR1 is MDHEN and CDR2 SYDVKM. Trimming removed 6 bases from V and 7 bases from J; junction bases left unmatched: 8. Here the CDR3 DNA reads TGTGCCAGCAGGGTGACAGGGGGCGCAGGTGGCTACACCTTC. Protein: CASRVTGGAGGYTF.

The chain recombines TRBV10-3 with TRBJ2-7; the match to TRBD1 covers 10 bases. The CDR3 has 15 residues. Germline values: CDR1 ENHRY, CDR2 SYGVKD. V trimming: 2 bases; J trimming: 6 bases; junction bases outside the gene matches: 7. Here the CDR3 reads CAISETSGTGVEQYF. The CDR3 DNA is TGTGCCATCAGTGAGACCTCCGGGACAGGGGTCGAGCAGTACTTC.

The gene calls are TRBV9 and TRBJ1-6; 9 nucleotides line up with TRBD1. The CDR3 totals 14 residues. In germline, CDR1 is SGDLS, CDR2 YYNGEE. V was pared by 6 bases and J by 10 bases, with 8 bases of the junction left unmatched. In DNA form, the CDR3 reads TGTGCCAGCAACTGGGGACAGGGACCCTCACCCCTCCACTTT. Amino acid sequence: CASNWGQGPSPLHF.

This clone was found once. This chain links TRBV5-4 with TRBJ2-5; D uncertain. The CDR3 has 14 amino acids. Trimming cost V 7 bases and J 1 base, with 14 bases left between them. Germline-derived CDR1 and CDR2 are SGHNT and YYREEE (reference sequence). In DNA, the CDR3 is TGTGCCAGCGGTTCGGGCAGGTTCCAAGAGACCCAGTACTTC. It translates to CASGSGRFQETQYF.

This clone was picked up one time. For the CDR3, the DNA is TGTGCCAGCAGTTACGGAAGGGGCTACTATGGCTACACCTTC. Residues: CASSYGRGYYGYTF. This chain uses TRBV6-5 with TRBJ1-2, with D possibly TRBD1 on 5 matching bases. The CDR3 runs 14 residues. With 2 bases removed from V and 3 bases from J, the gap between germline ends came to 10 bases. CDR1 is MNHEY and CDR2 is SVGAGI in the germline V gene.

The gene calls are TRBV27 and TRBJ1-1; TRBD1 is a possible D gene (5 bases). The CDR3 loop spans 13 amino acids. The germline V gene has CDR1 MNHEY and CDR2 SMNVEV (reference sequence). The CDR3 protein is CATQRGENTEAFF. The DNA for the CDR3 is TGTGCTACGCAACGGGGGGAGAACACTGAAGCTTTCTTT.

This chain uses TRBV7-6 with TRBJ2-1; D gene unclear. This CDR3 spans 12 amino acids. Germline values: CDR1 SGHVS, CDR2 FNYEAQ. Trimming removed 5 bases at V and 7 bases at J, with 9 bases between. The DNA for the CDR3 is TGTGCCAGCAGCCTAGGGTGGAATGAGCAGTTCTTC. As protein: CASSLGWNEQFF.

This clone was seen just once. The CDR3 spells CASSPKGGGTVKLFF. CDR3 bases: TGTGCCAGCAGCCCCAAGGGAGGGGGCACCGTGAAACTGTTTTTT. The V call is TRBV3-1 (or the pseudogene TRBV3-2), the J call TRBJ1-4; TRBD1 agrees at 7 bases. Per germline, CDR1 LGHDT and CDR2 YNNKEL (reference sequence). V gave up 4 bases and J gave up 11 bases; unmatched junction bases: 13. CDR3 size: 15 residues.

The chain is built from TRBV29-1 and TRBJ2-7; 12 bases line up with TRBD1. Looked up from germline, CDR1 is SQVTM and CDR2 is ANQGSEA. J was trimmed by 5 bases and V by 5 bases; bases with no gene match: 7. The CDR3 contains 14 residues. The DNA for the CDR3 is TGCAGCGTTACCCGGGACAGGGGGCGAAACGAGCAGTACTTC. This gives the protein CSVTRDRGRNEQYF.

The chain uses TRBV5-1 and TRBJ2-2, with 11 bases identical to TRBD2. The CDR3 runs to 18 residues. Germline CDR1 SGHRS, CDR2 YFSETQ. V lost 6 bases to trimming and J lost 5 bases; unmatched junction nucleotides: 15. The chain's CDR3 is CASTPGLAGGPRTGELFF. The CDR3 nucleotides read TGCGCCAGCACCCCCGGGTTAGCGGGGGGGCCTCGGACCGGGGAGCTGTTTTTT. Using reference TRBV5-1 and TRBJ2-2 for the parts outside the CDR3, the full variable domain is KAGVTQTPRYLIKTRGQQVTLSCSPISGHRSVSWYQQTPGQGLQFLFEYFSETQRNKGNFPGRFSGRQFSNSRSEMNVSTLELGDSALYLCASTPGLAGGPRTGELFFGEGSRLTVL.

CDR3 amino acids: CASRTSGGTGEQYF. The CDR3, as DNA: TGTGCCAGCAGGACTAGCGGGGGGACCGGCGAGCAGTACTTC. V gene TRBV27 combines with J gene TRBJ2-7; 13 bases match TRBD2. J was trimmed by 6 bases and V by 6 bases; bases with no gene match: 5. The CDR3 contains 14 residues. Germline CDR1 MNHEY, CDR2 SMNVEV (reference sequence).

Only one count was recorded for this clone. The rearrangement uses TRBV7-9 and TRBJ2-1; 12 bases line up with TRBD2. Germline V lookup: CDR1 SEHNR, CDR2 FQNEAQ (reference sequence). The trim removed 6 bases at V and 7 bases at J, leaving 10 bases unmatched. The CDR3 consists of 16 residues. This chain's CDR3 is CASRQTSGGVGNEQFF. The CDR3, as DNA: TGTGCCAGCAGGCAGACTAGCGGGGGAGTGGGTAATGAGCAGTTCTTC.

The chain uses TRBV12-3 or TRBV12-4 and TRBJ1-1; D may be TRBD1 (5 bases). V dropped 7 bases and J dropped 9 bases, with 18 bases sitting between them. The length of the CDR3 is 13 residues. CDR3 amino acids: CASTPSGEGKAFF. The CDR3 bases are TGTGCCAGCACCCCATCGGGGGAGGGCAAAGCTTTCTTT.

This sequence joins TRBV27 and TRBJ1-3; TRBD1 agrees at 9 bases. This CDR3 comprises 14 residues. The germline CDR1 and CDR2 sequences are MNHEY and SMNVEV (reference sequence). With V trimmed by 6 bases and J by 4 bases, 4 bases remained unmatched. CDR3 region: CASRRQGVGNTIYF. The CDR3 DNA reads as TGTGCCAGCAGAAGACAGGGGGTCGGAAACACCATATATTTT.

The gene calls are TRBV7-6 and TRBJ1-6; D remains unclear. This CDR3 has 13 amino acids. V dropped 4 bases and J dropped 9 bases, with 10 bases sitting between them. CDR1 SGHVS and CDR2 FNYEAQ come from the germline V gene. The CDR3 nucleotides read TGTGCCAGCAGCTCGTCCAGGATTTCACCCCTCCACTTT. This codes for CASSSSRISPLHF.

The CDR3 nucleotides are TGTGCCAGCAGTCCGGGGGGCACAGATACGCAGTATTTT. Amino acid sequence: CASSPGGTDTQYF. The genes are TRBV28 and TRBJ2-3, with D perhaps TRBD2 (6 bases). Germline V gene sequence: CDR1 MDHEN, CDR2 SYDVKM. The CDR3 runs 13 residues. With 5 bases removed from V and 1 base from J, the gap between germline ends came to 7 bases.

The rearrangement uses TRBV5-6 and TRBJ1-3; tentatively, D is TRBD1 (5 bases). The V end was cut by 2 bases, the J end by 0 bases, with 9 bases between. Germline CDR1 is SGHDT and CDR2 is YYEEEE. The CDR3 covers 15 residues. The CDR3 loop is CASSFDRVSGNTIYF. The CDR3 nucleotides are TGTGCCAGCAGCTTCGACAGAGTCTCTGGAAACACCATATATTTT.

The chain carries TRBV28 and TRBJ2-1, with 7 bases aligning to TRBD1. This CDR3 contains 14 residues. V dropped 5 bases and J dropped 6; count of bases not matched to a gene: 7. Germline assignment: CDR1 MDHEN and CDR2 SYDVKM. The CDR3 sequence is CASSPRDSPNEQFF. The CDR3 region has the DNA TGTGCCAGCAGTCCCCGGGACAGCCCCAATGAGCAGTTCTTC.

In regard to this clone: One junction end disagrees with the germline gene, perhaps due to a read error. The chain has TRBV29-1 and TRBJ1-1, with TRBD1 matching over 8 bases. The CDR3 is made up of 14 amino acids. Germline V CDR1 and CDR2: SQVTM, ANQGSEA. In nucleotides, the CDR3 is TGCAGCGTGGGGCGACAGGGGTGGAACGCTGAAGCTTTCTTT. Translation gives CSVGRQGWNAEAFF.

This chain joins TRBV15 and TRBJ2-7; D is undetermined. This CDR3 spans 12 amino acids. V lost 1 base to trimming and J lost 4 bases, with 5 bases between them. Germline V lookup: CDR1 LNHNV, CDR2 YYDKDF (reference sequence). CDR3 DNA sequence: TGTGCCACCAGCAGAGGGTTATACGAGCAGTACTTC. Protein product: CATSRGLYEQYF. Looking up the rest from reference TRBV15 and TRBJ2-7 gives the full variable domain: DAMVIQNPRYQVTQFGKPVTLSCSQTLNHNVMYWYQQKSSQAPKLLFHYYDKDFNNEADTPDNFQSRRPNTSFCFLDIRSPGLGDTAMYLCATSRGLYEQYFGPGTRLTVT.

The V gene is TRBV7-9, the J gene TRBJ1-2; no clear D. Per the germline V gene, CDR1 is SEHNR and CDR2 is FQNEAQ (reference sequence). The CDR3 is made up of 14 amino acids. Trimming pared 3 bases from V and 3 bases from J, leaving 11 bases between. CDR3 DNA: TGTGCCAGCAGCTTCGGACGTCAGCACTATGGCTACACCTTC. Its translation is CASSFGRQHYGYTF.

The chain combines TRBV11-2 with TRBJ2-7; TRBD2 is a possible D gene (7 bases). There are 15 residues in the CDR3. Germline CDR1 SGHAT, CDR2 FQNNGV. V was shortened by 1 base and J by 2 bases, with 12 bases between the two germline ends. The CDR3 protein is CASSLAGGQTYEQYF. Here the CDR3 DNA reads TGTGCCAGCAGCTTAGCGGGAGGACAGACCTACGAGCAGTACTTC.

The J gene is TRBJ1-5, the V gene TRBV19; D remains ambiguous. The CDR3 spans 14 residues. The V gene's germline CDR1 is LNHDA and CDR2 SQIVND (reference sequence). Trimming pared 3 bases from V and 2 bases from J, leaving 8 bases between. The CDR3 sequence is CASSMGSRNQPQHF. In DNA form, the CDR3 reads TGTGCCAGTAGTATGGGCAGCCGCAATCAGCCCCAGCATTTT.

This chain links TRBV7-9 with TRBJ1-5, with unresolved D. The CDR3 is 13 residues long. The germline V gene encodes CDR1 SEHNR and CDR2 FQNEAQ (reference sequence). With 3 bases removed from V and 2 bases from J, the gap between germline ends came to 5 bases. CDR3 amino acids: CASSFGGNQPQHF. The CDR3 DNA follows: TGTGCCAGCAGCTTCGGAGGCAATCAGCCCCAGCATTTT.

This clone occurred once. The V call is TRBV5-1, the J call TRBJ2-7; D is unresolved. Germline loops: CDR1 SGHRS, CDR2 YFSETQ. Trimming cost V 0 bases and J 3 bases, with 7 bases left between them. The CDR3 is 13 amino acids. The CDR3 DNA reads TGCGCCAGCAGCTTGGGGGCAGACTACGAGCAGTACTTC. Protein product: CASSLGADYEQYF.

The chain couples TRBV6-5 to TRBJ1-1, with TRBD1 as a possible D gene (6 bases). The V gene's germline CDR1 is MNHEY and CDR2 SVGAGI. Trimming shortened V by 4 bases and J by 0 bases, and 9 bases separated the two germline ends. The length of the CDR3 is 14 residues. CDR3 sequence: CASSSGDMNTEAFF. The CDR3 nucleotides read TGTGCCAGCAGTTCCGGGGACATGAACACTGAAGCTTTCTTT.

The chain joins TRBV4-2 to TRBJ2-1; 9 nucleotides align to TRBD2. CDR3 length: 17 amino acids. V was pared by 0 bases and J by 0 bases, with 3 bases of the junction left unmatched. From germline, CDR1 is LGHNA and CDR2 YNFKEQ. CDR3 bases: TGTGCCAGCAGCCAAGAACAGACTAGCGGCTCCTACAATGAGCAGTTCTTC. Encoded protein: CASSQEQTSGSYNEQFF.

This clone occurred once. The J gene is TRBJ2-2, the V gene TRBV6-5; 9 bases are a match to TRBD1. Germline CDR1 reads MNHEY; CDR2 reads SVGAGI. The CDR3 covers 14 residues. The J segment lost 6 bases and the V segment lost 4 bases, leaving 3 bases of the junction unmatched. CDR3 residues: CASSFGTGPGELFF. CDR3 DNA: TGTGCCAGCAGTTTTGGGACAGGGCCCGGGGAGCTGTTTTTT.

The count of this clone is one. The chain has TRBV2 and TRBJ2-2; no definite D call. Germline CDR1 and CDR2: SNHLY and FYNNEI. The CDR3 is made up of 14 amino acids. V lost 7 bases and J lost 1, with 10 bases in between. The DNA for the CDR3 is TGTGCCAGCACCGAAGTTGGGAACACCGGGGAGCTGTTTTTT. Its protein is CASTEVGNTGELFF.